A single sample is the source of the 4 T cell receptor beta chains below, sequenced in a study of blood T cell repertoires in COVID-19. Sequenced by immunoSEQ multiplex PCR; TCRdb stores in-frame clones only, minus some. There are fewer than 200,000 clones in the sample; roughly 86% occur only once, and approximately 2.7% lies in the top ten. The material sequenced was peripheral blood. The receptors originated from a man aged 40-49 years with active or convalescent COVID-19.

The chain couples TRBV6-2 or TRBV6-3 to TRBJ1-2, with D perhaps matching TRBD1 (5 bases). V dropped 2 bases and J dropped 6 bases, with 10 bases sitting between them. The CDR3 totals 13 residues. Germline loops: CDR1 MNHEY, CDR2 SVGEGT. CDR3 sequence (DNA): TGTGCCAGCAGTTACCGAGGAGGGGATGGCTACACCTTC. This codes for CASSYRGGDGYTF.

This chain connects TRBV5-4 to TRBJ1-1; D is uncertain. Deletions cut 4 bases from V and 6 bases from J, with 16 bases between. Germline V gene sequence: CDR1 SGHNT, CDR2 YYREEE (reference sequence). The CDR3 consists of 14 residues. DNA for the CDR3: TGTGCCAGCAGCACCGGGGTAGAATTTTCTGAAGCTTTCTTT. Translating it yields CASSTGVEFSEAFF. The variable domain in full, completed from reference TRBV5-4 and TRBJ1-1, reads ETGVTQSPTHLIKTRGQQVTLRCSSQSGHNTVSWYQQALGQGPQFIFQYYREEENGRGNFPPRFSGLQFPNYSSELNVNALELDDSALYLCASSTGVEFSEAFFGQGTRLTVV.

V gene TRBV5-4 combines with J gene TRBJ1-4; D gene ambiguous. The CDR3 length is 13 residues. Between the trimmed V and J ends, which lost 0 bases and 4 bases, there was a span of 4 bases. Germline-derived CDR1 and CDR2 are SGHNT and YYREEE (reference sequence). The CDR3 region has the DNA TGTGCCAGCAGCTTGGGACTTAATGAAAAACTGTTTTTT. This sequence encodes CASSLGLNEKLFF.

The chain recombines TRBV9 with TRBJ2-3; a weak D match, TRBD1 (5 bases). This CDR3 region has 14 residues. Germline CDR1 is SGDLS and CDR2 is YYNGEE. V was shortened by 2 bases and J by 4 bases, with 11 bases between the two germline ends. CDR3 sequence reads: CASSVPGRSDTQYF. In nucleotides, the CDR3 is TGTGCCAGCAGCGTCCCAGGGCGGTCAGATACGCAGTATTTT.